These 21 T cell receptor beta chains came from one sample sequenced in a study of siplizumab effects on memory and regulatory T cells. TCRdb's table, derived via immunoSEQ multiplex PCR, lists solely in-frame clones and lacks some. The repertoire holds roughly 100,000 clones, with approximately 97% as singletons. The sample was naive CD4+ T cells sorted from blood. The receptors derive from a human donor in good health.

This chain uses TRBV11-3 with TRBJ1-3, with a weak D call TRBD1 (5 bases). Trimming shortened V by 5 bases and J by 9 bases, and 11 bases separated the two germline ends. The CDR3 runs to 12 residues. Germline loops: CDR1 SGHNT, CDR2 YENEEA. CDR3 in DNA: TGTGCCAGCAGCACATCCGGGGGCACCATATATTTT. It encodes CASSTSGGTIYF.

This chain links TRBV5-1 with TRBJ1-1; maybe TRBD1 (6 bases). The CDR3 spans 12 residues. V was shortened by 0 bases and J by 11 bases, with 11 bases between the two germline ends. Germline CDR1 SGHRS, CDR2 YFSETQ. The CDR3 DNA is TGCGCCAGCAGCTTGGGAGGGGGGAGCGCTTTCTTT. This gives the protein CASSLGGGSAFF.

The rearrangement links TRBV5-6 to TRBJ1-2; 7 bases align to TRBD1. CDR3 length: 13 residues. CDR1 is SGHDT, CDR2 YYEEEE, per germline. J gave up 5 bases and V 4 bases, and 5 bases lay outside the gene matches. The CDR3 sequence: CASSEDRSYGYTF. The CDR3 DNA reads TGTGCCAGCAGCGAGGACAGGTCTTATGGCTACACCTTC.

This clone appeared a single time. V usage is TRBV2 and J usage is TRBJ2-3; no clear D gene. The CDR3 has 14 amino acids. The germline V gene has CDR1 SNHLY and CDR2 FYNNEI. V was pared by 6 bases and J by 1 base, with 11 bases between. Here the CDR3 reads CASRVTTGTDTQYF. The CDR3 region has the DNA TGTGCCAGCAGGGTAACGACGGGCACAGATACGCAGTATTTT.

The chain is built from TRBV6-6 and TRBJ1-2; D is possibly TRBD1 (6 bases). V lost 6 bases and J lost 4, with 15 bases in between. Germline lookup yields CDR1 MNHNY and CDR2 SVGAGI (reference sequence). This CDR3 is built from 14 residues. The CDR3 protein is CASSERQETYGYTF. CDR3 coding DNA: TGTGCCAGCAGCGAGAGACAGGAAACCTATGGCTACACCTTC.

The chain combines TRBV19 with TRBJ2-2; D call uncertain. The CDR3 extends over 14 amino acids. From germline, CDR1 is LNHDA and CDR2 SQIVND (reference sequence). Between the trimmed V and J ends, which lost 4 bases and 3 bases, there was a span of 9 bases. The CDR3 loop is CASSTVRYTGELFF. The CDR3 DNA follows: TGTGCCAGTAGTACCGTCAGATACACCGGGGAGCTGTTTTTT. The full variable domain, in which reference TRBV19 and TRBJ2-2 provide the parts outside the CDR3, is DGGITQSPKYLFRKEGQNVTLSCEQNLNHDAMYWYRQDPGQGLRLIYYSQIVNDFQKGDIAEGYSVSREKKESFPLTVTSAQKNPTAFYLCASSTVRYTGELFFGEGSRLTVL.

This rearrangement joins TRBV5-4 to TRBJ2-7; TRBD1 matches 9 bases. This CDR3 contains 15 residues. Germline CDR1 reads SGHNT; CDR2 reads YYREEE (reference sequence). The J segment lost 2 bases and the V segment lost 5 bases, leaving 8 bases of the junction unmatched. The CDR3: CASSSGQGTAYEQYF. The DNA of the CDR3 is TGTGCCAGCAGTTCGGGACAGGGAACGGCCTACGAGCAGTACTTC.

The V and J genes are TRBV6-6 and TRBJ2-5; D is perhaps TRBD1 or TRBD2 (5 bases each). V lost 5 bases and J lost 10, with 20 bases in between. This CDR3 contains 14 residues. Germline V gene data show CDR1 as MNHNY and CDR2 as SVGAGI (reference sequence). The CDR3 nucleotides read TGTGCCAGCAGTCACCGGGACCCCCCTCACTTCCAGTACTTC. Its translation: CASSHRDPPHFQYF.

The J gene is TRBJ1-2, the V gene TRBV27, with TRBD1 matching over 10 bases. The germline CDR1 and CDR2 sequences are MNHEY and SMNVEV (reference sequence). With 6 bases clipped from V and 3 bases from J, the junction kept 4 bases outside the gene matches. The CDR3 extends over 14 amino acids. The CDR3 coding sequence is TGTGCCAGCAGCGACAGGGGGCAGTACTATGGCTACACCTTC. It is translated as CASSDRGQYYGYTF.

The chain couples TRBV7-9 to TRBJ2-1, with unresolved D. This CDR3 spans 11 amino acids. The germline V and J ends were trimmed by 5 bases and 8 bases, with 7 bases remaining between them. CDR1 and CDR2 (germline): SEHNR, FQNEAQ (reference sequence). The CDR3 reads CASSRRDEQFF. The CDR3, as DNA: TGTGCCAGCAGCCGCCGGGATGAGCAGTTCTTC.

The chain joins TRBV28 to TRBJ2-1; D may correspond to TRBD1 or TRBD2 (6 bases each). CDR1 is MDHEN, CDR2 SYDVKM, per germline. With 7 bases removed from V and 2 bases from J, the gap between germline ends came to 18 bases. The CDR3 loop spans 16 amino acids. For the CDR3, the DNA is TGTGCCAGCACTCTTCAAGGGGGACTCCCCTACAATGAGCAGTTCTTC. Encoded protein: CASTLQGGLPYNEQFF.

The CDR3 DNA reads as TGTGCCAGCAGCTTAGGGCAGGGGGATGGCTACACCTTC. Protein product: CASSLGQGDGYTF. The chain recombines TRBV7-3 with TRBJ1-2; 7 nucleotides match TRBD1. The CDR3 consists of 13 residues. V trimming: 2 bases; J trimming: 6 bases; junction bases outside the gene matches: 3. Germline CDR1 SGHTA, CDR2 FQGTGA.

The V gene is TRBV5-1, the J gene TRBJ2-5, with D possibly TRBD2 on 7 matching bases. The CDR3 loop spans 15 amino acids. V lost 2 bases and J 5 bases, leaving 16 bases between the germline ends. Germline loops: CDR1 SGHRS, CDR2 YFSETQ. The CDR3 nucleotides read TGCGCCAGCAGCTTAGTTTCCGGGGGGCCCGAGACCCAGTACTTC. It translates to CASSLVSGGPETQYF.

The J gene is TRBJ2-7, the V gene TRBV28, with a tentative D call TRBD2 (6 bases). This CDR3 comprises 16 residues. Germline V gives CDR1 MDHEN, CDR2 SYDVKM. Between the trimmed V and J ends, which lost 4 bases and 3 bases, there was a span of 19 bases. CDR3 region: CASSSPLGGLNYEQYF. For the CDR3, the DNA is TGTGCCAGCAGTTCGCCCTTGGGAGGACTGAACTACGAGCAGTACTTC.

The chain uses TRBV5-1 and TRBJ2-5; TRBD1 might be the D (7 bases). This CDR3 spans 14 amino acids. V was pared by 2 bases and J by 2 bases, with 10 bases between. Germline V gene sequence: CDR1 SGHRS, CDR2 YFSETQ. CDR3 sequence reads: CASSFGGQQETQYF. Written as DNA, the CDR3 is TGCGCCAGCAGCTTCGGGGGACAGCAAGAGACCCAGTACTTC.

The chain has TRBV4-2 and TRBJ2-7, with D possibly being TRBD2 (5 bases). The CDR3 extends over 11 amino acids. Germline loops: CDR1 LGHNA, CDR2 YNFKEQ. V shed 5 bases and J shed 4 bases, with 6 bases lying between them. This chain's CDR3 is CASSGGYEQYF. The CDR3 DNA is TGTGCCAGCAGCGGCGGGTACGAGCAGTACTTC.

The rearrangement links TRBV2 to TRBJ2-3, with 9 nucleotides matching TRBD2. The CDR3 spans 15 residues. Trimming removed 6 bases from V and 4 bases from J; junction bases left unmatched: 8. The germline V gene encodes CDR1 SNHLY and CDR2 FYNNEI. In DNA, the CDR3 is TGTGCCAGCAGCCCGGGACTAGCCTCATCAGATACGCAGTATTTT. Its translation: CASSPGLASSDTQYF.

This chain joins TRBV30 and TRBJ2-5; D may correspond to TRBD1 or TRBD2 (6 bases each). The CDR3 runs 12 residues. Trimming left V 0 bases short and J 5 bases short, with 7 bases between. Germline V gene lookup returns CDR1 GTSNPN and CDR2 SVGIG (reference sequence). CDR3 coding DNA: TGTGCCTGGAGTGTGGGGGGCGAGACCCAGTACTTC. Its protein is CAWSVGGETQYF.

This chain uses TRBV5-5 with TRBJ2-3; tentatively, D is TRBD2 (5 bases). Germline V CDR1 and CDR2: SGHKS, YYEKEE (reference sequence). This CDR3 comprises 14 residues. The V end was cut by 2 bases, the J end by 5 bases, with 12 bases between. CDR3 residues: CASSLWTSGDTQYF. CDR3 sequence (DNA): TGTGCCAGCAGCTTATGGACTTCAGGAGATACGCAGTATTTT. The complete variable domain, with remaining parts taken from reference TRBV5-5 and TRBJ2-3, reads DAGVTQSPTHLIKTRGQQVTLRCSPISGHKSVSWYQQVLGQGPQFIFQYYEKEERGRGNFPDRFSARQFPNYSSELNVNALLLGDSALYLCASSLWTSGDTQYFGPGTRLTVL.

The rearrangement joins TRBV7-7 to TRBJ2-2; 7 nucleotides align to TRBD1. The CDR3 contains 14 residues. Germline V gene lookup returns CDR1 SSHAT and CDR2 FNYEAQ (reference sequence). After removal of 5 bases from V and 2 bases from J, the junction contained 2 bases not matched to a gene. The CDR3: CASSHRGNTGELFF. CDR3 bases: TGTGCCAGCAGCCACAGGGGTAACACCGGGGAGCTGTTTTTT.

This chain links TRBV7-9 with TRBJ2-7, with D perhaps TRBD2 (7 bases). V was cut by 5 bases and J by 2 bases, with 13 bases left in between. This CDR3 is built from 14 residues. The germline CDR1 and CDR2 sequences are SEHNR and FQNEAQ (reference sequence). The CDR3 loop is CASSPEGGTYEQYF. The CDR3 DNA follows: TGTGCCAGCAGCCCAGAGGGGGGGACCTACGAGCAGTACTTC.